The clone carrying this TCR beta chain has a count of ten or more. These data come from a study of T cells in Graves' hyperthyroidism and ophthalmopathy. Across the study: Peripheral blood was collected at initial diagnosis, before any treatment.

There were TCR beta CDR3 regions amplified from RNA transcripts. TCR CDR3 regions were first amplified by RT-PCR with HTBI primers. Each CDR3 protein gets one entry after TCRdb re-called the multiplex PCR reads with MiXCR. The sample consists of 300,000 to 400,000 distinct CDR3 sequences, 15% to 20% of them appearing once. This sequence originates from a woman in her 50s with Graves' hyperthyroidism. Sequencing was performed on blood.

The CDR3 DNA follows: TGCGCCAGCAGCCTAGCGGGAGAAGATACGCAGTATTTT. Translated, it gives CASSLAGEDTQYF. V gene TRBV5-1 combines with J gene TRBJ2-3; 10 positions match TRBD2. In germline, CDR1 is SGHRS, CDR2 YFSETQ. The ends lost 4 bases at V and 5 bases at J; junction bases unmatched: 1. The CDR3 runs 13 residues.